The next 18 T cell receptor beta chains were all read from a single sample in a study of spatial heterogeneity in lung cancer. TCRdb redid the calling of the 5' RACE reads with MiXCR, one entry per CDR3 protein. The sample records around 2,500 distinct CDR3 sequences, around three fifths being singletons. Time point indicated: blood at routine non-recurrence follow-up after resection. Specimen: PBMCs, collected at follow-up. All receptors derive from a female donor with early-stage non-small cell lung cancer.

This clonotype was seen a few times. A library made for alpha chains picked up this beta chain off target, so its size means little. The chain employs TRBV6-2 or TRBV6-3 and TRBJ2-6; no clear D. This CDR3 region has 16 residues. CDR1 MNHEY and CDR2 SVGEGT come from the germline V gene. The V and J ends lost 5 bases and 2 bases respectively, with 13 bases between them. CDR3 DNA sequence: TGTGCCAGCAGTGCCCCGGTGGTGGCTGGGGCCAACGTCCTGACTTTC. It translates to CASSAPVVAGANVLTF.

Concerning this clonotype: Found in a library prepared for alpha chains, this beta chain is an off-target read, and its abundance has little meaning. The CDR3 here is CASSLMESTGELFF. As DNA, the CDR3 is TGTGCCAGCAGCTTAATGGAGTCTACCGGGGAGCTGTTTTTT. The chain joins TRBV11-2 to TRBJ2-2; D ambiguous. This CDR3 spans 14 amino acids. The germline CDR1 and CDR2 sequences are SGHAT and FQNNGV. Trimming stripped 2 bases from V and 5 bases from J, with 9 bases between.

Worth noting for this clonotype: Little can be read into the size of this beta chain, an off-target read in a library designed for alpha chains. This chain links TRBV28 with TRBJ2-3, with D maybe TRBD2 (5 bases). Germline V CDR1 and CDR2: MDHEN, SYDVKM. Trimming took off 3 bases at V and 2 bases at J, with 15 bases between the two ends. CDR3 length: 16 amino acids. The CDR3 protein is CASSFGLPSDTDTQYF. CDR3 coding DNA: TGTGCCAGCAGTTTCGGACTTCCCAGTGACACAGATACGCAGTATTTT.

As regards this clonotype: This beta chain slipped into a library made for alpha chains as a stray read, so its size is not meaningful. This rearrangement joins TRBV20-1 to TRBJ2-2; D remains ambiguous. Trimming removed 4 bases at V and 1 base at J, with 7 bases between. In germline, CDR1 is DFQATT, CDR2 SNEGSKA (reference sequence). CDR3 length equals 13 residues. The CDR3 region has the DNA TGCAGTGCTATGCAGGTGAACACCGGGGAGCTGTTTTTT. This sequence encodes CSAMQVNTGELFF.

Of note for this clonotype: This beta chain appears as a stray read in a library generated for alpha chains; its size is not informative. The J gene is TRBJ2-5, the V gene TRBV20-1, with 11 bases identical to TRBD1. The CDR3 runs to 13 residues. CDR1 and CDR2 from the germline V gene are DFQATT and SNEGSKA (reference sequence). V lost 3 bases and J lost 4; bases outside the gene matches: 1. The CDR3 loop reads CSARGTGGETQYF. In DNA form, the CDR3 reads TGCAGTGCTAGGGGGACAGGGGGAGAGACCCAGTACTTC.

In its sample, this clonotype was seen a few times. The library was prepared for alpha chains; this beta chain is a stray read, so its frequency means little. The chain couples TRBV19 to TRBJ2-7; 11 nucleotides match TRBD2. The CDR3 spans 15 residues. Germline V lookup: CDR1 LNHDA, CDR2 SQIVND (reference sequence). V lost 5 bases to trimming and J lost 0 bases; unmatched junction nucleotides: 3. Here the CDR3 reads CASSSTSGSSYEQYF. The CDR3 nucleotides are TGTGCCAGTAGTTCCACTAGCGGGAGCTCCTACGAGCAGTACTTC.

Notes on this clonotype: This beta chain came through as a stray read in a library set up for alpha chains, and its size says little. V and J are TRBV7-6 and TRBJ2-1, with D possibly TRBD2 on 6 matching bases. This CDR3 contains 15 residues. V was cut by 5 bases and J by 6 bases, with 17 bases left in between. The germline V gene has CDR1 SGHVS and CDR2 FNYEAQ. CDR3: CASSLPGLGGNEQFF. CDR3 coding DNA: TGTGCCAGCAGCCTCCCCGGTTTGGGGGGCAATGAGCAGTTCTTC. Variable domain in full (rest from reference TRBV7-6 and TRBJ2-1): GAGVSQSPRYKVTKRGQDVALRCDPISGHVSLYWYRQALGQGPEFLTYFNYEAQQDKSGLPNDRFSAERPEGSISTLTIQRTEQRDSAMYRCASSLPGLGGNEQFFGPGTRLTVL.

In this sample, this clonotype turned up a few times. This beta chain is off target for a library built for alpha chains, so its abundance means little. This sequence joins TRBV6-5 and TRBJ2-3, with D uncertain. Germline CDR1 MNHEY, CDR2 SVGAGI. There are 15 residues in the CDR3. The V end was cut by 9 bases, the J end by 0 bases, with 16 bases between. CDR3 residues: CASALSLFSTDTQYF. CDR3 nucleotides: TGTGCCAGTGCCCTTAGTCTTTTTAGCACAGATACGCAGTATTTT.

In the case of this clonotype: This beta chain lies outside the target of a library built for alpha chains; its clone size means little. The chain recombines TRBV20-1 with TRBJ2-1, with 11 bases fitting TRBD1. The ends lost 5 bases at V and 7 bases at J; junction bases unmatched: 10. Germline CDR1 DFQATT, CDR2 SNEGSKA (reference sequence). The CDR3 is 15 amino acids. CDR3 sequence reads: CSARLSDRGRNEQFF. CDR3 bases: TGCAGTGCTCGCCTTTCGGACAGGGGGCGTAATGAGCAGTTCTTC.

As for this clonotype: This beta chain came through as a stray read in a library set up for alpha chains, and its size says little. V is TRBV12-5 and J is TRBJ1-3; 7 positions match TRBD1. CDR1 LGHNT and CDR2 FRNRAP come from the germline V gene. The ends lost 2 bases at V and 4 bases at J; junction bases unmatched: 11. This CDR3 is built from 17 residues. In nucleotides, the CDR3 is TGTGCTAGTGGTTTGCCGGACAGGCTCACGAGGGGAAACACCATATATTTT. Its protein product is CASGLPDRLTRGNTIYF.

For this clonotype: As an off-target read in a library built for alpha chains, this beta chain has a frequency of little significance. The CDR3 nucleotides read TGTGCCAGCAGCTCCAAATGGGTACCGGGACATCTCCAAAACATTCAGTACTTC. Its protein product is CASSSKWVPGHLQNIQYF. The rearrangement joins TRBV7-8 to TRBJ2-4; possibly TRBD1 for D (6 bases). The germline gives CDR1 SGHVS, CDR2 FQNEAQ. V was trimmed by 4 bases and J by 5 bases, leaving 24 bases between them. CDR3 length: 18 residues. The full variable domain, with the rest looked up from reference TRBV7-8 and TRBJ2-4, is GAGVSQSPRYKVAKRGQDVALRCDPISGHVSLFWYQQALGQGPEFLTYFQNEAQLDKSGLPSDRFFAERPEGSVSTLKIQRTQQEDSAVYLCASSSKWVPGHLQNIQYFGAGTRLSVL.

In the case of this clonotype: The library was designed around alpha chains, so this beta chain is a stray read whose abundance carries little weight. This chain uses TRBV2 with TRBJ2-5; 9 bases line up with TRBD2. V dropped 6 bases and J dropped 4; count of bases not matched to a gene: 12. CDR1 and CDR2 (germline): SNHLY, FYNNEI. This CDR3 is built from 16 residues. The CDR3, as DNA: TGTGCCAGCAGGAGGGAAGTAGCGGGGGCGAGAGAGACCCAGTACTTC. Translating gives CASRREVAGARETQYF.

On this clonotype itself: In a library made to pick up alpha chains, this beta chain is a stray read with a size that means little. V is TRBV3-1 and J is TRBJ2-5; 7 positions match TRBD1. CDR3 length: 14 residues. V shed 5 bases and J 7 bases; nucleotides not matched to a gene: 10. Germline-derived CDR1 and CDR2 are LGHDT and YNNKEL (reference sequence). CDR3 region: CASSMGTAIGTQYF. Here the CDR3 DNA reads TGTGCCAGCAGCATGGGGACAGCGATAGGGACCCAGTACTTC.

Concerning this clonotype: Since it is a stray read in a library aimed at alpha chains, this beta chain has a size that is not meaningful. V is TRBV6-6 and J is TRBJ2-5; D tentatively fits TRBD1 or TRBD2 (5 bases each). Per the germline V gene, CDR1 is MNHNY and CDR2 is SVGAGI (reference sequence). The CDR3 has 14 amino acids. The V and J ends lost 0 bases and 7 bases respectively, with 12 bases between them. In nucleotides, the CDR3 is TGTGCCAGCAGTTACTCGAGGCCTGGGGGGACCCAGTACTTC. Translation: CASSYSRPGGTQYF.

Concerning this clonotype itself: The library was designed around alpha chains, so this beta chain is a stray read whose abundance carries little weight. J is TRBJ2-5 and V is TRBV10-3; the D is unclear. The CDR3 length is 14 residues. Germline CDR1 reads ENHRY; CDR2 reads SYGVKD. Trimming left V 2 bases short and J 1 base short, with 8 bases between. The CDR3 protein is CAISEDAGQETQYF. The DNA for the CDR3 is TGTGCCATCAGTGAGGACGCCGGCCAAGAGACCCAGTACTTC.

This clonotype was seen only once. A library made for alpha chains picked up this beta chain off target, so its size means little. The chain couples TRBV3-1 to TRBJ2-2; D could derive from TRBD1 or TRBD2 (6 bases each). Germline V lookup: CDR1 LGHDT, CDR2 YNNKEL (reference sequence). V was cut by 1 base and J by 3 bases, with 12 bases left in between. The CDR3 runs 16 residues. CDR3 amino acids: CASSQARGPYTGELFF. Here the CDR3 DNA reads TGTGCCAGCAGCCAAGCCCGGGGGCCTTACACCGGGGAGCTGTTTTTT.

The sample holds a few counts of this clonotype. The library was designed around alpha chains, so this beta chain is a stray read whose abundance carries little weight. The chain links TRBV12-3 or TRBV12-4 to TRBJ2-5; D is perhaps TRBD2 (6 bases). V lost 3 bases, J lost 2 bases, and 13 bases lay in between. This CDR3 contains 15 residues. CDR3 DNA: TGTGCCAGCAGTTTGGGGGTAGCGGATCAAGAGACCCAGTACTTC. Its protein product is CASSLGVADQETQYF.

In regard to this clonotype: Being off target in a library aimed at alpha chains, this beta chain has a size of little meaning. The chain is built from TRBV19 and TRBJ2-1; D may correspond to TRBD1 or TRBD2 (5 bases each). This CDR3 has 14 residues. Between the trimmed V and J ends, which lost 7 bases and 5 bases, there was a span of 15 bases. Per germline, CDR1 LNHDA and CDR2 SQIVND (reference sequence). The DNA of the CDR3 is TGTGCCAGTACCCTCGGGGCGGCCAACAATGAGCAGTTCTTC. Its protein is CASTLGAANNEQFF.